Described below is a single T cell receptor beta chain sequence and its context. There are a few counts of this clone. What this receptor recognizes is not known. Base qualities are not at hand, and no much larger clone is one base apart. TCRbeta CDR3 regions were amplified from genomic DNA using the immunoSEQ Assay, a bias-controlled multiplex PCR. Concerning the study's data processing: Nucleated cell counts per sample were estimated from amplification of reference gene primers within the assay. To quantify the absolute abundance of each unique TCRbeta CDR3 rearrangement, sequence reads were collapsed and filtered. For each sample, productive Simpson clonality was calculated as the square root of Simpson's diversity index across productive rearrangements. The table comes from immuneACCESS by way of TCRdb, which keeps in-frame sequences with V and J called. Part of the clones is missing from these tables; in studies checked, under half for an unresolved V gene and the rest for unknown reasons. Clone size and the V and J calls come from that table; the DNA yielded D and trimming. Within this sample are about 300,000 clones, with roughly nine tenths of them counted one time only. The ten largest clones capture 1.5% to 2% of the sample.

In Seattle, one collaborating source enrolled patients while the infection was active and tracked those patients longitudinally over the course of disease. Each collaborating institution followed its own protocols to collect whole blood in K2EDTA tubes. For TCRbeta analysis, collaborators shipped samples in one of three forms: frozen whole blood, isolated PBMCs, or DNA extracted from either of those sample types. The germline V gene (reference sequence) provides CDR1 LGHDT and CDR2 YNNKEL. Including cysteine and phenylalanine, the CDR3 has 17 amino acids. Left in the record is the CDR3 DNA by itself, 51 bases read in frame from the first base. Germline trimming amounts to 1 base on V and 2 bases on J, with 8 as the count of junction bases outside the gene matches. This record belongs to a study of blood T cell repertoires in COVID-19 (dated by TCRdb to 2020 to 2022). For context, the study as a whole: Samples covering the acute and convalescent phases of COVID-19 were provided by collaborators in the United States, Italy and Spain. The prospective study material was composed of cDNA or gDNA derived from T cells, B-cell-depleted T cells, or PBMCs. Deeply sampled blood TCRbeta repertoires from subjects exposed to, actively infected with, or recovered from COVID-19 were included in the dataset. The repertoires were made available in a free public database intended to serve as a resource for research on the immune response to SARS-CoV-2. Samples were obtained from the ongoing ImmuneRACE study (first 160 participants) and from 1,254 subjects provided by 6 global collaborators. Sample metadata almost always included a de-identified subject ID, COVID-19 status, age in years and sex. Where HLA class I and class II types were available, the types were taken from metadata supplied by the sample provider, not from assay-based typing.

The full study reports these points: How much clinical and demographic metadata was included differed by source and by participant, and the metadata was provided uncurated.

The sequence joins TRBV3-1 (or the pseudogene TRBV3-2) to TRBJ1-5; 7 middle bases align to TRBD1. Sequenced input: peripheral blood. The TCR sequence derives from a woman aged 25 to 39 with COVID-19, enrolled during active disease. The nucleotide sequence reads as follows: TGTGCCAGCAGCCAAGCCCGGACAGGACGACGCAATCAGCCCCAGCATTTT. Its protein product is CASSQARTGRRNQPQHF.